A selection of T cell receptor beta chains follows, all from one sample in a study of shared clonotypes between healthy human individuals. TCRdb's copy holds only in-frame clones and misses some; the assay was immunoSEQ multiplex PCR. The repertoire holds roughly 1,000,000 clones, roughly 74% seen once, with more than 0.45% in the top ten. Sequenced input: memory CD4+ T cells from PBMCs. Receptors were obtained from a man aged 18 to 35 in good health. Some clones in this sample may be carry-over from other donors' samples. CDR3s include the opening cysteine and the closing phenylalanine or tryptophan. The D gene is left open where the match is weak. For some rows the clone size is stated as once, few or many, or as a class when expanded; others skip it.

cdr3_aa cdr3_nt j_call clone_size v_call d_call
CASSPRGWDYGYTF TGTGCCAGCAGCCCGAGGGGATGGGACTATGGCTACACCTTC TRBJ1-2 - TRBV5-6 -
CASSEQGWETQYF TGTGCCAGCTCGGAACAGGGATGGGAGACCCAGTACTTC TRBJ2-5 - TRBV18 -
CASSPDRLGNQPQHF TGTGCCAGCAGCCCCGACAGGTTGGGCAATCAGCCCCAGCATTTT TRBJ1-5 - TRBV7-9 -
CASSSTSRVEQYF TGTGCCAGCAGCTCTACTAGTAGGGTTGAGCAGTACTTC TRBJ2-7 many TRBV28 -
CASSAGTGRYEQYF TGTGCCAGCAGCGCCGGGACAGGGAGGTACGAGCAGTACTTC TRBJ2-7 - TRBV2 TRBD1
CASSWGGVAGDYEQYF TGCGCCAGCAGCTGGGGGGGAGTAGCGGGAGACTACGAGCAGTACTTC TRBJ2-7 - TRBV5-1 TRBD2
CASRSGTRTYNEQFF TGTGCCAGCAGATCCGGGACGAGGACCTACAATGAGCAGTTCTTC TRBJ2-1 - TRBV7-9 -
CASSLGLAGASQETQYF TGCGCCAGCAGCTTGGGACTCGCGGGAGCTTCACAAGAGACCCAGTACTTC TRBJ2-5 - TRBV5-1 TRBD2
CASSLVLRYEQYF TGTGCCAGCAGCTTAGTCCTCAGGTACGAGCAGTACTTC TRBJ2-7 - TRBV11-2 -
CASRPGGTLSYEQYF TGTGCCAGCAGGCCCGGGGGCACTCTCTCCTACGAGCAGTACTTC TRBJ2-7 - TRBV27 -
CASRTAGHTNTGELFF TGTGCCAGCAGGACGGCGGGACACACGAACACCGGGGAGCTGTTTTTT TRBJ2-2 few TRBV28 -
CASSYGGQPYGYTF TGTGCCAGCAGTTACGGGGGACAGCCTTATGGCTACACCTTC TRBJ1-2 - TRBV6-5 TRBD1
CASSLVLGQETQYF TGTGCCAGCAGCTTAGTACTAGGACAAGAGACCCAGTACTTC TRBJ2-5 - TRBV7-7 -
CASSGGFVDEKLFF TGTGCCAGCAGTGGAGGGTTCGTTGATGAAAAACTGTTTTTT TRBJ1-4 - TRBV2 -
CASSPYSGANTGELFF TGCGCCAGCAGCCCTTATAGCGGAGCGAACACCGGGGAGCTGTTTTTT TRBJ2-2 - TRBV4-1 -
CASSQRGTGGTDTQYF TGCGCCAGCAGCCAGAGGGGGACAGGGGGCACAGATACGCAGTATTTT TRBJ2-3 - TRBV5-1 TRBD1
CASRGTGVGTEAFF TGTGCCAGCAGGGGGACAGGGGTAGGGACTGAAGCTTTCTTT TRBJ1-1 - TRBV28 TRBD1
CASSSLAGSSYNEQFF TGTGCCAGCAGCTCACTAGCGGGCAGCTCCTACAATGAGCAGTTCTTC TRBJ2-1 - TRBV7-3 TRBD2
CASSWDVGELFF TGTGCCAGCAGCTGGGACGTCGGGGAGCTGTTTTTT TRBJ2-2 once TRBV7-9 -
CSATDRDEAFF TGCAGCGCTACCGACAGGGATGAAGCTTTCTTT TRBJ1-1 many TRBV29-1 TRBD1
CSVELAGTEQFF TGCAGCGTTGAACTGGCAGGCACAGAGCAGTTCTTC TRBJ2-1 - TRBV29-1 -
CASSYSTGREQYF TGTGCCAGCAGTTACTCGACAGGGCGAGAGCAGTACTTC TRBJ2-7 - TRBV6-5 TRBD1
CASSRQLAETYEQYF TGTGCCAGCAGTCGACAGCTAGCGGAGACGTACGAGCAGTACTTC TRBJ2-7 - TRBV6-1 TRBD2
CASSSGGQLNQPQHF TGTGCCAGCAGTTCGGGTGGACAGCTCAATCAGCCCCAGCATTTT TRBJ1-5 - TRBV6-6 -
CASSDPGWSNGYTF TGTGCCAGCAGTGATCCAGGATGGAGTAATGGCTACACCTTC TRBJ1-2 - TRBV25-1 -
CASSPTDSVDPSNEKLFF TGTGCCAGCAGCCCGACGGACAGCGTCGATCCCTCTAATGAAAAACTGTTTTTT TRBJ1-4 - TRBV14 -
CASRGAYTQYF TGTGCCAGTAGGGGGGCTTATACGCAGTATTTT TRBJ2-3 - TRBV28 -
CASSILWVGTEAFF TGTGCCAGTAGTATATTGTGGGTCGGCACTGAAGCTTTCTTT TRBJ1-1 - TRBV19 -
CTSSQGAGLGEQYF TGCACCAGCAGCCAAGGGGCAGGGTTGGGCGAGCAGTACTTC TRBJ2-7 - TRBV4-1 -
CAWRGQGGHQPQHF TGTGCCTGGAGGGGACAGGGGGGCCATCAGCCCCAGCATTTT TRBJ1-5 - TRBV30 TRBD1
CATSRGSATEAFF TGTGCCACCAGCAGAGGTTCAGCCACTGAAGCTTTCTTT TRBJ1-1 - TRBV15 -
CAISPDRGLPYEQYF TGTGCCATCAGCCCAGACAGGGGCCTCCCCTACGAGCAGTACTTC TRBJ2-7 - TRBV10-3 TRBD1
CASSYAAGRETQYF TGTGCCAGCAGTTACGCGGCAGGGAGAGAGACCCAGTACTTC TRBJ2-5 - TRBV6-5 -
CASSLAQGSTDTQYF TGTGCCAGCAGCTTAGCACAGGGAAGCACAGATACGCAGTATTTT TRBJ2-3 - TRBV7-2 -
CASSSAVSYNEQFF TGTGCCAGCAGCTCGGCAGTCTCCTACAATGAGCAGTTCTTC TRBJ2-1 - TRBV7-9 -
CASSHGRGFANTGELFF TGTGCCAGCAGCCACGGCCGGGGATTTGCGAACACCGGGGAGCTGTTTTTT TRBJ2-2 - TRBV7-3 -
CSVDRLNTGELFF TGCAGCGTTGACAGATTGAACACCGGGGAGCTGTTTTTT TRBJ2-2 - TRBV29-1 -
CASSPLRFSSLSYEQYF TGTGCCAGCTCACCACTTCGGTTCTCCTCTCTCTCCTACGAGCAGTACTTC TRBJ2-7 - TRBV18 -
CASSVGAGGPLGWGYTF TGTGCCAGCAGCGTAGGAGCAGGGGGCCCCCTCGGGTGGGGCTACACCTTC TRBJ1-2 - TRBV9 TRBD1
CASSPNIRDSRTEAFF TGTGCCAGCAGCCCTAATATTAGGGACAGTCGGACTGAAGCTTTCTTT TRBJ1-1 - TRBV5-8 TRBD1
CASSLAGSYGYTF TGTGCCAGCAGCTTAGCAGGGTCGTATGGCTACACCTTC TRBJ1-2 - TRBV7-2 -
CASRHRDRGETQYF TGTGCCAGCAGACACCGGGACAGGGGAGAGACCCAGTACTTC TRBJ2-5 - TRBV6-1 TRBD1
CASSEGGQINQPQHF TGTGCCAGCAGTGAAGGTGGACAGATTAATCAGCCCCAGCATTTT TRBJ1-5 - TRBV6-1 -